This TCR beta chain was found in a study of CD8+ T cells in alopecia areata. Background on the study: The drug, oral tofacitinib, was given to treated patients at 5 to 10 mg twice daily. Study outcomes and limitations: In patients, TCRs were shared less clearly than in mice, and HLA may possibly be involved. While tofacitinib was given, many expanded lesional clones persisted in scalp and blood.

Once RNA had been extracted, it was reverse transcribed into cDNA to act as the sequencing template. Method: immunoSEQ multiplex PCR; TCRdb's copy keeps in-frame clones and lacks some. This sample has 150,000 to 200,000 clones; under 80% occur once, and the top ten carry roughly 1.3%. Points on this clone: Its target is not known.

As for treatment: oral pan-JAK inhibitor, 5-10 mg twice daily. Lesional scalp tissue (obtained by punch biopsy) and peripheral blood were collected from alopecia areata patients. The ends were cut back, 0 bases at V and 6 bases at J, with 9 bases in the middle. The germline V gene has CDR1 LNHNV and CDR2 YYDKDF (reference sequence). CDR3 length equals 14 residues. Sequencing used CD4+ T cells sorted from blood, obtained between weeks 47 and 50, from a patient treated with tofacitinib. V and J are TRBV15 and TRBJ1-5, with D unclear. The origin of this receptor is a human donor with alopecia areata. CDR3 nucleotides: TGTGCCACCAGCAGAGATCTTGGTACTCAGCCCCAGCATTTT. Protein sequence: CATSRDLGTQPQHF.